The rows below give T cell receptor beta chains drawn from one sample of a study of shared clonotypes between healthy human individuals. Method: immunoSEQ multiplex PCR; TCRdb's copy keeps in-frame clones and lacks some. Of under 2.5 million clones listed, around 93% are singletons. Sequenced material: naive CD4+ T cells from PBMCs. Receptors were obtained from a man aged 18 to 29 in good health. Some clones in this sample may be carry-over from other donors' samples. The CDR3 runs from the conserved cysteine through the conserved F or W. D genes are given only for firm matches. Expanded clones get a size class; other rows say once, few or many, or leave the size out.

J	D	V	length	size	CDR3	DNA
TRBJ2-6	NA	TRBV7-9	15	NA	CASSFPSSGANVLTF	TGTGCCAGCAGCTTCCCATCTTCTGGGGCCAACGTCCTGACTTTC
TRBJ2-6	TRBD2	TRBV7-6	19	NA	CASSLVTRGSLSGANVLTF	TGTGCCAGCAGCTTAGTGACCCGCGGGAGTCTGTCTGGGGCCAACGTCCTGACTTTC
TRBJ2-3	TRBD2	TRBV7-2	15	NA	CASSLAGAGTDTQYF	TGTGCCAGCAGCTTGGCGGGAGCAGGGACAGATACGCAGTATTTT
TRBJ2-7	TRBD1	TRBV5-6	15	NA	CASSPKTGFTYEQYF	TGTGCCAGCAGCCCCAAGACAGGGTTCACCTACGAGCAGTACTTC
TRBJ1-3	NA	TRBV30	15	NA	CAWSVLTVGGNTIYF	TGTGCCTGGAGTGTTCTGACAGTGGGTGGAAACACCATATATTTT
TRBJ1-4	TRBD1	TRBV5-8	17	NA	CASSWGQTPATNEKLFF	TGTGCCAGCAGTTGGGGACAGACCCCCGCAACTAATGAAAAACTGTTTTTT
TRBJ2-3	TRBD2	TRBV7-3	20	NA	CASSLMVLAGGPGVLDTQYF	TGTGCCAGCAGCTTAATGGTGCTAGCGGGAGGTCCCGGGGTACTTGATACGCAGTATTTT
TRBJ2-7	TRBD2	TRBV28	15	NA	CASTTGGSLAGEGNF	TGTGCCAGCACCACAGGGGGGTCACTAGCGGGAGAGGGTAACTTC
TRBJ2-5	TRBD1	TRBV7-3	14	NA	CASSLTGGRETQYF	TGTGCCAGCAGCCTAACAGGGGGTCGGGAGACCCAGTACTTC
TRBJ1-1	NA	TRBV12-5	11	NA	CASGLFGEAFF	TGTGCTAGTGGTTTGTTTGGTGAAGCTTTCTTT
TRBJ2-7	TRBD2	TRBV23-1	16	NA	CASSQWGLAGVCEQYF	TGCGCCAGCAGTCAATGGGGACTAGCGGGAGTGTGCGAGCAGTACTTC
TRBJ2-7	NA	TRBV27	16	NA	CASSQAPTGYSYEQYF	TGTGCCAGCAGCCAGGCGCCTACAGGTTACTCCTACGAGCAGTACTTC
TRBJ1-5	NA	TRBV5-1	17	NA	CASSPDPSGISNQPQHF	TGCGCCAGCAGCCCGGACCCCTCAGGTATTAGCAATCAGCCCCAGCATTTT
TRBJ1-1	NA	TRBV5-4	14	NA	CASSSKGGLTEAFF	TGTGCCAGCAGCAGCAAAGGAGGGCTCACTGAAGCTTTCTTT
TRBJ2-1	TRBD2	TRBV10-3	13	NA	CAIALAGVGEQFF	TGTGCCATCGCCCTAGCGGGAGTGGGCGAGCAGTTCTTC
TRBJ1-2	NA	TRBV2	12	few	CASSEQDYGYTF	TGTGCCAGCAGTGAACAGGACTATGGCTACACCTTC
TRBJ2-7	TRBD1	TRBV7-3	13	NA	CASSPLERGPKYF	TGTGCCAGCAGCCCCCTGGAGAGGGGGCCTAAGTACTTC
TRBJ2-1	TRBD2	TRBV5-1	14	NA	CASMTSGSYNEQFF	TGCGCCAGTATGACTAGCGGGAGCTACAATGAGCAGTTCTTC
TRBJ2-3	NA	TRBV7-3	13	NA	CASSKTRTDTQYF	TGTGCCAGCAGCAAGACCCGCACAGATACGCAGTATTTT
TRBJ1-3	NA	TRBV25-1	15	NA	CASSELAAGGNTIYF	TGTGCCAGCAGTGAATTGGCGGCGGGTGGAAACACCATATATTTT
TRBJ1-3	TRBD1	TRBV5-4	18	NA	CASSLRFGQGTSGNTIYF	TGTGCCAGCAGCTTGAGGTTTGGACAGGGAACCTCTGGAAACACCATATATTTT
TRBJ2-3	TRBD1	TRBV5-4	15	NA	CASSYGTGRVDTQYF	TGTGCCAGCAGCTACGGGACAGGGAGGGTAGATACGCAGTATTTT
TRBJ2-7	NA	TRBV6-6	15	NA	CASSYSAGTYTLQYF	TGTGCCAGCAGTTACTCGGCAGGGACGTATACGTTGCAGTACTTC
TRBJ1-1	NA	TRBV29-1	12	NA	CSVDELGTEAFF	TGCAGCGTGGACGAGCTGGGCACTGAAGCTTTCTTT
TRBJ1-2	NA	TRBV19	15	NA	CASNPEVAGTYGYTF	TGTGCCAGTAACCCTGAGGTGGCAGGAACCTATGGCTACACCTTC
TRBJ1-1	NA	TRBV7-8	15	NA	CASSLAPRGDTEAFF	TGTGCCAGCAGCTTAGCTCCCCGAGGGGACACTGAAGCTTTCTTT
TRBJ2-1	TRBD2	TRBV9	17	NA	CASSSGTSGSLSNEQFF	TGTGCCAGCAGCTCCGGGACTAGCGGGAGCTTAAGCAATGAGCAGTTCTTC
TRBJ2-1	NA	TRBV5-6	16	NA	CASSDLNRRAYNEQFF	TGTGCCAGCAGCGACTTAAACCGACGCGCCTACAATGAGCAGTTCTTC
TRBJ2-6	NA	TRBV5-4	18	NA	CASSDLSGGVSGANVLTF	TGTGCCAGCAGCGACCTCTCGGGCGGTGTCTCTGGGGCCAACGTCCTGACTTTC
TRBJ2-7	TRBD2	TRBV18	16	NA	CASSRAGLAGVYEQYF	TGTGCCAGCTCACGGGCTGGACTAGCGGGAGTCTACGAGCAGTACTTC
TRBJ2-3	TRBD2	TRBV5-1	16	NA	CASSLVQLAGGDTQYF	TGCGCCAGCAGCTTGGTCCAACTAGCGGGAGGAGATACGCAGTATTTT
TRBJ1-5	NA	TRBV14	12	NA	CASSGGGQPQHF	TGTGCCAGCAGCGGGGGTGGTCAGCCCCAGCATTTT
TRBJ2-3	TRBD2	TRBV28	15	once	CASSLLAGVADTQYF	TGTGCCAGCAGTTTATTAGCGGGAGTTGCAGATACGCAGTATTTT
TRBJ1-1	NA	TRBV28	12	once	CASTRGETEAFF	TGTGCCAGCACGAGGGGGGAGACTGAAGCTTTCTTT
TRBJ1-5	NA	TRBV6-6	14	NA	CASSWTDTNQPQHF	TGTGCCAGCAGTTGGACAGATACCAATCAGCCCCAGCATTTT
TRBJ2-7	NA	TRBV7-8	15	NA	CASSPGGEVSYEQYF	TGTGCCAGCAGCCCCGGTGGGGAAGTCTCCTACGAGCAGTACTTC
TRBJ2-7	NA	TRBV4-3	15	NA	CASSPTGGGMYEQYF	TGCGCCAGCAGCCCCACCGGTGGAGGAATGTACGAGCAGTACTTC
TRBJ1-6	NA	TRBV4-1	19	once	CASSQDRVRPSSYNSPLHF	TGCGCCAGCAGCCAAGATCGGGTCAGACCCTCCTCCTATAATTCACCCCTCCACTTT
TRBJ1-2	NA	TRBV7-9	13	once	CASSFSVTDGYTF	TGTGCCAGCAGCTTTTCAGTCACAGATGGCTACACCTTC
TRBJ2-2	TRBD1	TRBV7-9	17	NA	CASSFLRGRRDTGELFF	TGTGCCAGCAGCTTTCTCAGGGGGCGACGGGACACCGGGGAGCTGTTTTTT
TRBJ1-5	NA	TRBV28	13	NA	CASSFEMGQPQHF	TGTGCCAGCAGTTTTGAGATGGGTCAGCCCCAGCATTTT
TRBJ2-5	NA	TRBV29-1	12	NA	CSVHGAQETQYF	TGCAGCGTTCACGGGGCTCAAGAGACCCAGTACTTC
TRBJ2-5	TRBD1	TRBV5-8	15	NA	CASSLPGGARETQYF	TGTGCCAGCAGCTTACCAGGGGGCGCGAGGGAGACCCAGTACTTC
TRBJ1-1	TRBD1	TRBV6-4	13	few	CASSVGTGAAAFF	TGTGCCAGCAGTGTCGGGACAGGGGCGGCAGCTTTCTTT
TRBJ2-2	TRBD1	TRBV5-4	16	NA	CASRTTGVLGTGELFF	TGTGCCAGCAGGACCACAGGGGTCCTAGGGACCGGGGAGCTGTTTTTT